What follows is one T cell receptor (beta chain) and its context. This record comes from a study of stem cell transplantation in POMP-related autoinflammatory disease. TCRdb's table, derived via immunoSEQ multiplex PCR, lists solely in-frame clones and lacks some. The profile shows tens of thousands of clones, around 90% of them singletons. Looked up from germline, CDR1 is SEHNR and CDR2 is FQNEAQ (reference sequence). The CDR3 is made up of 17 amino acids. Trimming stripped 2 bases from V and 4 bases from J, with 20 bases between. Sequences were derived from CD4+ T cells from PBMCs, sampled after stem cell transplantation. The rearrangement links TRBV7-9 to TRBJ2-5, with a possible D match to TRBD1 (6 bases). This TCR was recovered from a human patient with POMP-related autoinflammation and immune dysregulation (PRAID). Some T cells here may be from the graft donor. In DNA form, the CDR3 reads TGTGCCAGCAGCTTAAATATGGGCAGGGGTTTGGTAGAGACCCAGTACTTC. Protein sequence: CASSLNMGRGLVETQYF. The whole variable domain, filled in from reference TRBV7-9 and TRBJ2-5, reads DTGVSQNPRHKITKRGQNVTFRCDPISEHNRLYWYRQTLGQGPEFLTYFQNEAQLEKSRLLSDRFSAERPKGSFSTLEIQRTEQGDSAMYLCASSLNMGRGLVETQYFGPGTRLLVL.